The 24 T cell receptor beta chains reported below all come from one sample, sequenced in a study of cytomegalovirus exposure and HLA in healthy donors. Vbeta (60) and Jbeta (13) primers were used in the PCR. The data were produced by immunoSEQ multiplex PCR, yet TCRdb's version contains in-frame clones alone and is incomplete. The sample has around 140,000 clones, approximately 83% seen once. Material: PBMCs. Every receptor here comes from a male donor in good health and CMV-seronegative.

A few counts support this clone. The CDR3: CASSIPQRERGTDTQYF. In DNA form, the CDR3 reads TGTGCCAGTAGTATCCCTCAGCGGGAGAGGGGCACAGATACGCAGTATTTT. The chain employs TRBV19 and TRBJ2-3; 8 nucleotides match TRBD2. The CDR3 loop spans 17 amino acids. Germline-derived CDR1 and CDR2 are LNHDA and SQIVND (reference sequence). The J segment lost 1 base and the V segment lost 3 bases, leaving 9 bases of the junction unmatched.

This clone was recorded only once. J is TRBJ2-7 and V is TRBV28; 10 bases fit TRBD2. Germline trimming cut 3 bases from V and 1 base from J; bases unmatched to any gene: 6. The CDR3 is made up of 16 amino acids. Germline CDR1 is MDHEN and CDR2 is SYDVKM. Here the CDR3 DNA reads TGTGCCAGCAGTTTGTTAGCGGGAGGCCCTTCCTACGAGCAGTACTTC. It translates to CASSLLAGGPSYEQYF.

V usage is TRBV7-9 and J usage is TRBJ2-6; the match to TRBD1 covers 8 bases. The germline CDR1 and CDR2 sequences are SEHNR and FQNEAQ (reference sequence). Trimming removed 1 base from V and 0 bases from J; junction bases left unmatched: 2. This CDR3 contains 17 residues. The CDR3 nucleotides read TGTGCCAGCAGCTTAGGACAGGGGATCTCTGGGGCCAACGTCCTGACTTTC. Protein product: CASSLGQGISGANVLTF.

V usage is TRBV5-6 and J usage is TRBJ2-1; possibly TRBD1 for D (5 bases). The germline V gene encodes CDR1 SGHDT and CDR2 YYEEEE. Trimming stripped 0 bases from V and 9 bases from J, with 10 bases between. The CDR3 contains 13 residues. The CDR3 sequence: CASSLGSQGEQFF. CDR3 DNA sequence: TGTGCCAGCAGCTTGGGTTCCCAGGGTGAGCAGTTCTTC.

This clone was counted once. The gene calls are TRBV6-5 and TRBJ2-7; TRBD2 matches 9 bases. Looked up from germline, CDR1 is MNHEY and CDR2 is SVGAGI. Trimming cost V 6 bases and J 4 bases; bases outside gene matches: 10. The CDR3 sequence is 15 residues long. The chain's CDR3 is CASRSNSGSQYEQYF. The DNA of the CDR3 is TGTGCCAGCAGATCTAATAGCGGGAGTCAATACGAGCAGTACTTC.

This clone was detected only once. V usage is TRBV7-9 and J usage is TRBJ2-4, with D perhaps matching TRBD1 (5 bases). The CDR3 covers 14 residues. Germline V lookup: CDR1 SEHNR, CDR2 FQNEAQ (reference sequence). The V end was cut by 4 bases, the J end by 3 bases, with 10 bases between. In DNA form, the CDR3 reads TGTGCCAGCAGCTCTGACAGAATCAAAAACATTCAGTACTTC. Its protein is CASSSDRIKNIQYF.

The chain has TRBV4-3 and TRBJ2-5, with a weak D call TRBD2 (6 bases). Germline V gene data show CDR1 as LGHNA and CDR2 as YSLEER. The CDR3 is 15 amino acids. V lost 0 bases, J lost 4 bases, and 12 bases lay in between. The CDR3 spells CASSQETGASETQYF. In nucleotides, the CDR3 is TGCGCCAGCAGCCAAGAAACGGGAGCTTCAGAGACCCAGTACTTC.

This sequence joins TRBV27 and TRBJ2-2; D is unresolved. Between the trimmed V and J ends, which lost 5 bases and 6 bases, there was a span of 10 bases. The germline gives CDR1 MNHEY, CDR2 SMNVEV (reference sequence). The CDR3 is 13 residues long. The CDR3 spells CASSPSSAGELFF. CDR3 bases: TGTGCCAGCAGTCCCTCCTCCGCCGGGGAGCTGTTTTTT.

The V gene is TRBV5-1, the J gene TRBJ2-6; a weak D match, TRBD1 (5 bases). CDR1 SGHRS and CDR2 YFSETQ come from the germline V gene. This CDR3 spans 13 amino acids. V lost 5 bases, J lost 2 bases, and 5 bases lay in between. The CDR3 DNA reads TGCGCCAGCAGGGGGCCTGGGGCCAACGTCCTGACTTTC. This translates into CASRGPGANVLTF.

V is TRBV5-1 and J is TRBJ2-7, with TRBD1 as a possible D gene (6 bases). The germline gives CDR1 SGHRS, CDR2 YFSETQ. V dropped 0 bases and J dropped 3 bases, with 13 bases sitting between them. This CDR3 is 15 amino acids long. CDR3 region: CASSLAAGVGYEQYF. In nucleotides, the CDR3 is TGCGCCAGCAGCTTGGCCGCAGGGGTCGGCTACGAGCAGTACTTC. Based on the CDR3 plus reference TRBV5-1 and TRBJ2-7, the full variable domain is KAGVTQTPRYLIKTRGQQVTLSCSPISGHRSVSWYQQTPGQGLQFLFEYFSETQRNKGNFPGRFSGRQFSNSRSEMNVSTLELGDSALYLCASSLAAGVGYEQYFGPGTRLTVT.

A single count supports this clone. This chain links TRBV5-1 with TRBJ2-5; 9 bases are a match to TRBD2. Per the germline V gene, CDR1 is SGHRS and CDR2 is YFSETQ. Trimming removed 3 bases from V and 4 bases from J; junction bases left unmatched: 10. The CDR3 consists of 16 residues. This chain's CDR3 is CASSSPLGGRGETQYF. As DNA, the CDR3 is TGCGCCAGCAGCTCCCCACTGGGCGGGAGGGGAGAGACCCAGTACTTC. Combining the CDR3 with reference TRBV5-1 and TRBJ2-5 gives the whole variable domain KAGVTQTPRYLIKTRGQQVTLSCSPISGHRSVSWYQQTPGQGLQFLFEYFSETQRNKGNFPGRFSGRQFSNSRSEMNVSTLELGDSALYLCASSSPLGGRGETQYFGPGTRLLVL.

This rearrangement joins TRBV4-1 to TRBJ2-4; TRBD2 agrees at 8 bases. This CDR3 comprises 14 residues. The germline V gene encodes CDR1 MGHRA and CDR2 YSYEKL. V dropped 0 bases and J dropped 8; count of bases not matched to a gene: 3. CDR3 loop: CASSQDRGGDIQYF. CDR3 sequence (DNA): TGCGCCAGCAGCCAAGATCGGGGGGGGGACATTCAGTACTTC.

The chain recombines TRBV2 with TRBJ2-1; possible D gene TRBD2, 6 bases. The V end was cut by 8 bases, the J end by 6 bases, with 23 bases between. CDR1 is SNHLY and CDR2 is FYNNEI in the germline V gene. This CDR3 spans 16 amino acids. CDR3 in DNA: TGTGCCAGCCCCAGAGGAGGGGTAGCGGCGGTCAATGAGCAGTTCTTC. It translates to CASPRGGVAAVNEQFF.

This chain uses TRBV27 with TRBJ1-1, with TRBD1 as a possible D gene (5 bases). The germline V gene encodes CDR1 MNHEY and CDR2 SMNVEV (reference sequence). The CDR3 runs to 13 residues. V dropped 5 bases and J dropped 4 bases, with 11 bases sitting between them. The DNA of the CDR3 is TGTGCCAGCAGTCCCCAGGGAGGCACTGAAGCTTTCTTT. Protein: CASSPQGGTEAFF.

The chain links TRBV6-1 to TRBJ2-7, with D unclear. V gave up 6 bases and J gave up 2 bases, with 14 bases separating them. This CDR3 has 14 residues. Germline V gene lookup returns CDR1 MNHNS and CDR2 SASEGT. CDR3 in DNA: TGTGCCAGCAGATTAAGAGGCAGACCCTACGAGCAGTACTTC. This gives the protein CASRLRGRPYEQYF.

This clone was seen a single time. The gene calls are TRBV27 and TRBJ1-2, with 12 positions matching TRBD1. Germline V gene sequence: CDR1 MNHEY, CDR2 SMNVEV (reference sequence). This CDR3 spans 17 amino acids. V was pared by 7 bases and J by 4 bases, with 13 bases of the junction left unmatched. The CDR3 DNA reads TGTGCCAGCACTCTGAAGACCGGGACAGGGGGCTTCTATGGCTACACCTTC. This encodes CASTLKTGTGGFYGYTF.

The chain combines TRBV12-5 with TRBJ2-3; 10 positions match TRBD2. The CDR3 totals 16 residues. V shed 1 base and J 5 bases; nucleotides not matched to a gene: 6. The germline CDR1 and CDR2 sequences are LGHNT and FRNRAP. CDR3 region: CASGLGTSGRIDTQYF. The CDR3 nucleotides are TGTGCTAGTGGTTTGGGGACTAGCGGAAGGATAGATACGCAGTATTTT. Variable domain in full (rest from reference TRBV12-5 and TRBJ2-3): DARVTQTPRHKVTEMGQEVTMRCQPILGHNTVFWYRQTMMQGLELLAYFRNRAPLDDSGMPKDRFSAEMPDATLATLKIQPSEPRDSAVYFCASGLGTSGRIDTQYFGPGTRLTVL.

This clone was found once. The CDR3 coding sequence is TGTGCCAGCAGCGCCGGGACAGGGGGCGCCGTGGACACCGGGGAGCTGTTTTTT. This sequence encodes CASSAGTGGAVDTGELFF. The J gene is TRBJ2-2, the V gene TRBV9, with 12 bases that match TRBD1. The CDR3 is 18 amino acids. Germline V gene data show CDR1 as SGDLS and CDR2 as YYNGEE. The V and J ends lost 3 bases and 3 bases, in that order; junction bases with no gene match: 9.

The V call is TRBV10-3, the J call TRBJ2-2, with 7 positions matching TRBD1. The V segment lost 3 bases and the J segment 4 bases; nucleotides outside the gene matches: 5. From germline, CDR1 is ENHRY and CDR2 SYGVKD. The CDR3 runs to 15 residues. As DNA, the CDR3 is TGTGCCATCAGTGAACAGGGGAAAGGCACCGGGGAGCTGTTTTTT. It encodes CAISEQGKGTGELFF.

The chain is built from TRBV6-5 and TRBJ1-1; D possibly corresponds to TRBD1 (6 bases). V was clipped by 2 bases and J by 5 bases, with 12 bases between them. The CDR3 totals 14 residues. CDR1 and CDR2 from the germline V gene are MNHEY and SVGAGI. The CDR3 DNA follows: TGTGCCAGCAGTTACATGGGGGCAGGAACTGAAGCTTTCTTT. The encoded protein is CASSYMGAGTEAFF.

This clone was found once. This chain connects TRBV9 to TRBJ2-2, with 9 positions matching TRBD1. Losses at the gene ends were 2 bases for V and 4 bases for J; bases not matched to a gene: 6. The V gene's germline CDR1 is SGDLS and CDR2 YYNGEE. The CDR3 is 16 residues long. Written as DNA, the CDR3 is TGTGCCAGCAGCGTCCGAGGACAGGGGAGCACCGGGGAGCTGTTTTTT. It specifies CASSVRGQGSTGELFF.

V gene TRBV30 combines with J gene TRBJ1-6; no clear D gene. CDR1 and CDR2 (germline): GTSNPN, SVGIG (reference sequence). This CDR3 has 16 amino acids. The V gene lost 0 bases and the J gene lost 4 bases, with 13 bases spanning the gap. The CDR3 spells CAWSVVALAYNSPLHF. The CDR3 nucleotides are TGTGCCTGGAGTGTAGTAGCCTTGGCATATAATTCACCCCTCCACTTT.

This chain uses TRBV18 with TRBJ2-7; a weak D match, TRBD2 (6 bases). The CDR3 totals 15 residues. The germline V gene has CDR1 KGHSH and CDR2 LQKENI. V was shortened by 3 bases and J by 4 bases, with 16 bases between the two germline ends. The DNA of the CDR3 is TGTGCCAGCTCACCCGTGGACGGGAGCTTTTACGAGCAGTACTTC. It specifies CASSPVDGSFYEQYF.

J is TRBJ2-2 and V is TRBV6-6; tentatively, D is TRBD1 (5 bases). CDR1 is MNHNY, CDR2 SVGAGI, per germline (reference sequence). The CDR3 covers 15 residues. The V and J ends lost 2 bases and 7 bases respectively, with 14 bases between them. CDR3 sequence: CASSYQLQGDGELFF. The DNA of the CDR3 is TGTGCCAGCAGTTACCAACTCCAGGGTGACGGGGAGCTGTTTTTT.